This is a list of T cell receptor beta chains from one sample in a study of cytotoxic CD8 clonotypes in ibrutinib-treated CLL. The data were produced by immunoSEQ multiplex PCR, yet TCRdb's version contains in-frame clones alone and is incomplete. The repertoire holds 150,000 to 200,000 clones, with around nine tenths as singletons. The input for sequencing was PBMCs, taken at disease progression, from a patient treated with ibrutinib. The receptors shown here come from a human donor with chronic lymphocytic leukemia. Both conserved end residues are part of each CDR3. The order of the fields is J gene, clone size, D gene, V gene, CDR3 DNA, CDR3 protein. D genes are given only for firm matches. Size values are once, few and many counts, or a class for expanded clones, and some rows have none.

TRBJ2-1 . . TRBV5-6 TGTGCCAGCAGCTTGGTAGGTATAGCGGAGGTGCAGTTCTTC CASSLVGIAEVQFF
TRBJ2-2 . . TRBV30 TGTGCCTGGAGTGCCAGGGGTGTCGGGGAGCTGTTTTTT CAWSARGVGELFF
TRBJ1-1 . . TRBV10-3 TGTGCCATCAGTGAGTCAACGGCTGAAGCTTTCTTT CAISESTAEAFF
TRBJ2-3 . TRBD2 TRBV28 TGTGCCAGCAGCCGGGGGGGGCCCACAGATACGCAGTATTTT CASSRGGPTDTQYF
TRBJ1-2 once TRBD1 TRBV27 TGTGCCAGCAGTCCGAACCCAGGGGGGTTATCTAACTATGGCTACACCTTC CASSPNPGGLSNYGYTF
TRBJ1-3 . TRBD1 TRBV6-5 TGTGCCAGCAGTACCTCGGGACAGGGAAACACCATATATTTT CASSTSGQGNTIYF
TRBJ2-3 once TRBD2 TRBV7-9 TGTGCCAGCAGCTTCTCTTACGGCGGGAGGCCTGAGGATACGCAGTATTTT CASSFSYGGRPEDTQYF
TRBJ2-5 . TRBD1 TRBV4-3 TGCGCCAGCAGCCAGGAGACAGGGGAATTACAAGAGACCCAGTACTTC CASSQETGELQETQYF
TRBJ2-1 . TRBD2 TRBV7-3 TGTGCCAGCAGCTTAAGTGCTAGCGGGAGAGGGGAGCAGTTCTTC CASSLSASGRGEQFF
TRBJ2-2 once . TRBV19 TGTGCCAGTAGTGGGGCTAGAATAAGTAACACCGGGGAGCTGTTTTTT CASSGARISNTGELFF
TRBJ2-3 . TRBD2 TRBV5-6 TGTGCCAGCAGCTTGGGACTAGCGGGAGGGACGATGAGGTATTTT CASSLGLAGGTMRYF
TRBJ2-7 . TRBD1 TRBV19 TGTGCCAGTAGTACCCCCGACAGGGGGACCTACGAGCAGTACTTC CASSTPDRGTYEQYF
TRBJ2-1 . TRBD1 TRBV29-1 TGCAGCGGGGACGGACGGGCCAGGGGGCTGGATGAGCAGTTCTTC CSGDGRARGLDEQFF
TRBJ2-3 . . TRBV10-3 TGTGCCATCAGTGAACAGAGCACAGATACGCAGTATTTT CAISEQSTDTQYF
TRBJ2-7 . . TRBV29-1 TGCAGCGTCAGCAGGTCAGGGATTTCCTACGAGCAGTACTTC CSVSRSGISYEQYF
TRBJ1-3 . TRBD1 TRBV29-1 TGCAGCGTTGAAGAAGGGGGCCTCCTCTCTGGAAACACCATATATTTT CSVEEGGLLSGNTIYF
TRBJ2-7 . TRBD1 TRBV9 TGTGCCAGCAGCACCCGGGACAGGGGAAGGTCCTACGAGCAGTACTTC CASSTRDRGRSYEQYF
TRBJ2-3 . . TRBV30 TGTGCCTTATGGACCCTCTCCGCAGATACGCAGTATTTT CALWTLSADTQYF
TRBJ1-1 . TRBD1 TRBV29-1 TGCAGTGTGCCGGGACAGGGAGGTTTCGGCACTGAAGCTTTCTTT CSVPGQGGFGTEAFF
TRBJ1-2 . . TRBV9 TGTGCCAGCAGCCCCCGAGGGGACACCCAGGGGATTAACTATGGCTACACCTTC CASSPRGDTQGINYGYTF
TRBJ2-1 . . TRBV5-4 TGTGCCAGCAGCCCATTAACCGGGTACAATGAGCAGTTCTTC CASSPLTGYNEQFF
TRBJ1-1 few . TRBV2 TGTGCCAGCAGTTTCACGGTGAACACTGAAGCTTTCTTT CASSFTVNTEAFF
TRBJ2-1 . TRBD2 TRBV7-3 TGTGCCAGCAGCCTGACTAGCGGGATCTACAATGAGCAGTTCTTC CASSLTSGIYNEQFF
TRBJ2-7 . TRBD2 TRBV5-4 TGTGCCAGCAGCTTACGGGAGGACTACGAGCAGTACTTC CASSLREDYEQYF
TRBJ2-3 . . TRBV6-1 TGTGCCAGCAGTGATGTGGGGTTGGGCACAGATACGCAGTATTTT CASSDVGLGTDTQYF
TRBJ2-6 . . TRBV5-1 TGCGCCAGCAGCTTGCTCGCACGGGGAAGCAACTCTGGGGCCAACGTCCTGACTTTC CASSLLARGSNSGANVLTF
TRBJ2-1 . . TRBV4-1 TGCGCCAGCAGGCGAAACTTAGCCGAAAATTCCTACAATGAGCAGTTCTTC CASRRNLAENSYNEQFF
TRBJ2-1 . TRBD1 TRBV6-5 TGTGCCAGCAGTCGACAGGGCTCCTACAATGAGCAGTTCTTC CASSRQGSYNEQFF
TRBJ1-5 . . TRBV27 TGTGCCAGCAGTTTAACAGCCGAGGGCAATCAGCCCCAGCATTTT CASSLTAEGNQPQHF
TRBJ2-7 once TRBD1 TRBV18 TGTGCCAGCTCTCCTAGTGCCCCCGGGACAGGGGGCAGTTACGAGCAGTACTTC CASSPSAPGTGGSYEQYF
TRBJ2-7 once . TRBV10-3 TGTGCCATCAGTGGTCTACAGGGATCCTACGAGCAGTACTTC CAISGLQGSYEQYF
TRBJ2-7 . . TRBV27 TGTGCCAGCAGTTTATGGGGGCGCGGCGGCGAGCAGTACTTC CASSLWGRGGEQYF
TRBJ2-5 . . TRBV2 TGTGCCAGCAGTGCAACAGGGACCCAAGAGACCCAGTACTTC CASSATGTQETQYF
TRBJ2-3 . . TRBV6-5 TGTGCCAGCACAAATTCCCGGTCGGGGGTCAATACGCAGTATTTT CASTNSRSGVNTQYF
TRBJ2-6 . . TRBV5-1 TGCGCCAGCAGTCAGCGGGCATCTGGGGCCAACGTCCTGACTTTC CASSQRASGANVLTF
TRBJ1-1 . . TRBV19 TGTGCCAGTGAGGGTAGGGTGATGAACACTGAAGCTTTCTTT CASEGRVMNTEAFF
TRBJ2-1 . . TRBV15 TGTGCCACCAGCAGAGACTGGGACGAAAACAATGAGCAGTTCTTC CATSRDWDENNEQFF
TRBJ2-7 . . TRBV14 TGTGCCAGCAGCCAAGACGACAGGACCAGCTACGAGCAGTACTTC CASSQDDRTSYEQYF
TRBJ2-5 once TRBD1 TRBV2 TGTGCCATCTTGGGACAGGGCGCCCCCCAAGAGACCCAGTACTTC CAILGQGAPQETQYF
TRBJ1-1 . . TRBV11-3 TGTGCCAGCAGCTTTGGAGGATGGAACACTGAAGCTTTCTTT CASSFGGWNTEAFF
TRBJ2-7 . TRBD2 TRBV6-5 TGTGCCAGCAGTTCCCCCTCTGGGACTAGCTCCTACGAGCAGTACTTC CASSSPSGTSSYEQYF
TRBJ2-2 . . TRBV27 TGTGCCACCCTGTGGAGGACTCTTACCGGGGAGCTGTTTTTT CATLWRTLTGELFF
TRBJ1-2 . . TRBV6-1 TGTGCCAGCAGCGCCGGACAATACTATGGCTACACCTTC CASSAGQYYGYTF
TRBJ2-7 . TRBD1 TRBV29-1 TGCAGCGTTGGTCGACAGGGGCGCGTCGAGCAGTACTTC CSVGRQGRVEQYF
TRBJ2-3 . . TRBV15 TGTGCCACCAGCTCCGACTCGAGCTATAGCACAGATACGCAGTATTTT CATSSDSSYSTDTQYF
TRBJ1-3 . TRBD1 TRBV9 TGTGCCAGCAGCGTATTTGGTTTAGGACAGGGGTCGAGGGGAAACACCATATATTTT CASSVFGLGQGSRGNTIYF
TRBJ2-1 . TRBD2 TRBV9 TGTGCCAGCAGCGTAGCGGGGGGCGGGGGACTAGCTTACAATGAGCAGTTCTTC CASSVAGGGGLAYNEQFF